Included here is one TCR beta chain sequence, with context. This entry is derived from a study of blood T cell repertoires in COVID-19. Assay used: immunoSEQ multiplex PCR; TCRdb lists only in-frame clones, some missing. The data contain about 180,000 clones, about 90% of them singletons. Trimming removed 4 bases from V and 4 bases from J, with 15 bases in between. CDR3 length: 16 residues. Germline V gene lookup returns CDR1 SGHKS and CDR2 YYEKEE (reference sequence). V gene TRBV5-5 combines with J gene TRBJ2-6; D is possibly TRBD1 (5 bases). The sequence came from a man aged 40-49 years with active or convalescent COVID-19. The sample was peripheral blood. This CDR3 is CASSLGQGPGANVLTF. CDR3 nucleotide sequence: TGTGCCAGCAGCCTGGGGCAGGGCCCCGGGGCCAACGTCCTGACTTTC.